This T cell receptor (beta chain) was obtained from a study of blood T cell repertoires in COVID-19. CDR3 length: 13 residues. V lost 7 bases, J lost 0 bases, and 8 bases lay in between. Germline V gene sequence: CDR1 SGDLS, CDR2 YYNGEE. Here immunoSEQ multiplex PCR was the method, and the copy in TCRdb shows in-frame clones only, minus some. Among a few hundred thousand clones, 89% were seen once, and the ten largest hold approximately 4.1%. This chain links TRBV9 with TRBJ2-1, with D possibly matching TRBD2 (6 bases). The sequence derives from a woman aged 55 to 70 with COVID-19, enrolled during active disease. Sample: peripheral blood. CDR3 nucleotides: TGTGCCAGCGGGAGGTCCTCCTACAATGAGCAGTTCTTC. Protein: CASGRSSYNEQFF.